These T cell receptor beta chains were read from a single sample in a study of identical twins. TCRdb independently ran MiXCR on the 5' RACE reads; one entry per CDR3 protein. The sample contains a few hundred thousand distinct CDR3 sequences, roughly 15% of which appear only once. A further study also used this sample, focusing on yellow fever vaccine responses in identical twins.

The sequencing input was CD4+ T cells sorted from blood. All receptors come from a young woman in good health. CDR3s include the opening cysteine and the closing phenylalanine or tryptophan. D genes are given only for firm matches. Some rows mark clone size as missing; the rest say once, few, many or name a class of expanded clone.

d_call,clone_size,v_call,j_call,cdr3_nt,cdr3_aa
TRBD1,many,TRBV29-1,TRBJ2-7,TGCAGCGTTGAAGTTCGACAGGGGGGGTACGAGCAGTACTTC,CSVEVRQGGYEQYF
TRBD2,.,TRBV5-1,TRBJ2-1,TGCGCCAGCAGCTGGGAAGAGGGACTAGCACCCGAGCAGTTCTTC,CASSWEEGLAPEQFF
TRBD1,few,TRBV28,TRBJ2-5,TGTGCCAGCAGTTTAGGGACAGGCCCCCCAAGAGAGACCCAGTACTTC,CASSLGTGPPRETQYF
.,.,TRBV20-1,TRBJ2-1,TGCAGTGCTAGAGTTGACTACTCGGGAACCCAGTTCTTC,CSARVDYSGTQFF
TRBD1,.,TRBV27,TRBJ2-1,TGTGCCAGCAGTCTCTGGGACAGTGGGGAGCAGTTCTTC,CASSLWDSGEQFF
TRBD1,.,TRBV10-3,TRBJ2-5,TGTGCCATGCTGGCCGAGGGGGCCCCCCAAGAGACCCAGTACTTC,CAMLAEGAPQETQYF
.,few,TRBV7-8,TRBJ1-2,TGTGCCAGCAGCCCTGTGACAGCTAACTATGGCTACACCTTC,CASSPVTANYGYTF
.,few,TRBV20-1,TRBJ1-1,TGCAGTGCTAGTAGGGGTGGCACTGAAGCTTTCTTT,CSASRGGTEAFF
.,once,TRBV28,TRBJ2-6,TGTGCCAGCAGTGGGGCGGGTTCTGGGGCCAACGTCCTGACTTTC,CASSGAGSGANVLTF
.,many,TRBV7-6,TRBJ1-4,TGTGCCAGCAGCAAGGACAGCCTAGGCGAAAAACTGTTTTTT,CASSKDSLGEKLFF
.,.,TRBV7-9,TRBJ1-1,TGTGCCAGCAGCTCCCCCCCTGAAGCTTTCTTT,CASSSPPEAFF
.,.,TRBV7-9,TRBJ1-2,TGTGCCAGCAGCTCCACAACCACTCAGTTTTTTGGATACACCTTC,CASSSTTTQFFGYTF
.,.,TRBV5-1,TRBJ1-2,TGCGCCAGCAGCTTGGCGGGGGGCGTTTATGGCTACACCTTC,CASSLAGGVYGYTF
TRBD1,many,TRBV12-3/TRBV12-4,TRBJ2-5,TGTGCCAGCAGGGGACAGAGCCAAGAGACCCAGTACTTC,CASRGQSQETQYF